Below are 28 T cell receptor beta chains sequenced from a single sample in a study of vaccination effects on CD4 cells after COVID-19. Data came from immunoSEQ multiplex PCR; TCRdb stores just in-frame clones and leaves some out. This table holds around 46,000 clones, 55% to 85% found once. Subsequent to approximately 11 days of culture, CD4+ T cells were isolated. Each participant was given two doses of one vaccine (BNT162b2 or mRNA-1273). Their specific antigens are unknown. The input for sequencing was CD4+ T cells from PBMCs cultured without peptide, taken after COVID-19 vaccination. The receptor source for this set is a human donor who received a COVID-19 vaccine.

The chain links TRBV10-3 to TRBJ1-5, with D tentatively TRBD1 (6 bases). This CDR3 comprises 15 residues. Trimming removed 6 bases at V and 7 bases at J, with 19 bases between. Germline assignment: CDR1 ENHRY and CDR2 SYGVKD. The CDR3 is CAIRQGLEGNQPQHF. CDR3 in DNA: TGTGCCATCAGACAGGGCCTTGAGGGGAACCAGCCCCAGCATTTT.

This clone appeared once. The rearrangement joins TRBV5-4 to TRBJ1-2; D is unresolved. The V gene's germline CDR1 is SGHNT and CDR2 YYREEE (reference sequence). The V end was cut by 4 bases, the J end by 3 bases, with 10 bases between. The CDR3 is 13 amino acids. DNA for the CDR3: TGTGCCAGCAGCCCGGACGGGGACTATGGCTACACCTTC. As protein: CASSPDGDYGYTF.

The rearrangement joins TRBV3-1 (or the pseudogene TRBV3-2) to TRBJ1-4, with D uncertain. Germline V lookup: CDR1 LGHDT, CDR2 YNNKEL (reference sequence). Trimming took 4 bases from V and 1 from J, leaving 4 bases between them. The length of the CDR3 is 13 residues. The CDR3 region is CASSLLTNEKLFF. The CDR3 DNA is TGTGCCAGCAGCCTCTTAACTAATGAAAAACTGTTTTTT.

The rearrangement links TRBV10-1 to TRBJ2-1; 16 bases fit TRBD2. CDR1 is WNHNN and CDR2 is SYGVQD in the germline V gene (reference sequence). Germline trimming cut 6 bases from V and 8 bases from J; bases unmatched to any gene: 4. The CDR3 consists of 15 residues. The CDR3 is CASSEGTSGRDEQFF. Here the CDR3 DNA reads TGCGCCAGCAGCGAAGGGACTAGCGGGAGGGATGAGCAGTTCTTC.

The V call is TRBV6-5, the J call TRBJ1-2, with 8 bases fitting TRBD1. V lost 6 bases and J lost 0; bases outside the gene matches: 6. In germline, CDR1 is MNHEY, CDR2 SVGAGI. This CDR3 region has 15 residues. The CDR3 sequence: CASRTQGVANYGYTF. In nucleotides, the CDR3 is TGTGCCAGCAGAACACAGGGGGTGGCTAACTATGGCTACACCTTC.

CDR3 region: CASSFLENTEAFF. Written as DNA, the CDR3 is TGTGCCAGCAGCTTTCTAGAAAACACTGAAGCTTTCTTT. V is TRBV7-9 and J is TRBJ1-1; D ambiguous. CDR1 SEHNR and CDR2 FQNEAQ come from the germline V gene (reference sequence). The CDR3 is made up of 13 amino acids. Trimming cost V 3 bases and J 2 bases, with 7 bases left between them.

This clone was recorded once. The J gene is TRBJ2-3, the V gene TRBV2, with D possibly matching TRBD1 (5 bases). Germline V gene lookup returns CDR1 SNHLY and CDR2 FYNNEI. The CDR3 covers 15 residues. V gave up 2 bases and J gave up 1 base, with 10 bases separating them. DNA of the CDR3: TGTGCCAGCAGTGAACAGGGTCAAGGCACAGATACGCAGTATTTT. It is translated as CASSEQGQGTDTQYF.

The chain joins TRBV6-4 to TRBJ1-1; D is unclear. CDR1 and CDR2 from the germline V gene are MRHNA and SNTAGT. Trimming pared 6 bases from V and 2 bases from J, leaving 10 bases between. The CDR3 has 13 amino acids. CDR3 DNA: TGTGCCAGCAGCATCACACGTAACACTGAAGCTTTCTTT. As protein: CASSITRNTEAFF.

V and J are TRBV11-2 and TRBJ2-7; TRBD1 is a possible D gene (5 bases). CDR1 is SGHAT, CDR2 FQNNGV, per germline. The CDR3 loop spans 15 amino acids. Trimming took off 1 base at V and 3 bases at J, with 13 bases between the two ends. The chain's CDR3 is CASSLVSQANYEQYF. As DNA, the CDR3 is TGTGCCAGCAGCTTAGTTTCACAGGCTAACTACGAGCAGTACTTC.

The V and J genes are TRBV12-5 and TRBJ1-5; D unresolved. V lost 1 base, J lost 0 bases, and 16 bases lay in between. In germline, CDR1 is LGHNT, CDR2 FRNRAP. The CDR3 totals 18 residues. In nucleotides, the CDR3 is TGTGCTAGTGGTTTGGCCCCTCACTCGACCCTTAGCAATCAGCCCCAGCATTTT. Encoded protein: CASGLAPHSTLSNQPQHF.

V and J are TRBV5-1 and TRBJ2-1, with 11 positions matching TRBD2. CDR1 SGHRS and CDR2 YFSETQ come from the germline V gene. The CDR3 covers 16 residues. The V segment lost 3 bases and the J segment 1 base; nucleotides outside the gene matches: 3. CDR3 sequence: CASSYRLAGSYNEQFF. In DNA, the CDR3 is TGCGCCAGCAGCTACCGACTAGCGGGATCCTACAATGAGCAGTTCTTC.

The CDR3 DNA follows: TGTGCCAGCAGCGGGGAGTTCAGGGCCACAGATACGCAGTATTTT. It is translated as CASSGEFRATDTQYF. V and J are TRBV6-5 and TRBJ2-3, with D perhaps assigned TRBD1 or TRBD2 (5 bases each). Trimming removed 6 bases from V and 2 bases from J, with 15 bases in between. The CDR3 is 15 residues long. Germline V gene sequence: CDR1 MNHEY, CDR2 SVGAGI.

The V call is TRBV24-1, the J call TRBJ2-7; 8 nucleotides agree with TRBD1. This CDR3 has 14 residues. Unmatched junction bases numbered 10, after V lost 4 bases and J lost 9 bases. Germline lookup yields CDR1 KGHDR and CDR2 SFDVKD. CDR3 protein: CATSDQRTGTGQYF. The CDR3 nucleotides are TGTGCCACCAGTGACCAAAGGACAGGGACCGGGCAGTACTTC.

This chain links TRBV9 with TRBJ2-3; TRBD2 matches at 7 bases. Trimming at V came to 4 bases and at J to 4 bases, leaving 12 bases not matched to a gene. The CDR3 is 16 residues long. Germline CDR1 and CDR2: SGDLS and YYNGEE. The CDR3 DNA reads TGTGCCAGCAGCACGGGGGGAGGGATTAGCGCAGATACGCAGTATTTT. It is translated as CASSTGGGISADTQYF. Looking up the rest from reference TRBV9 and TRBJ2-3 gives the full variable domain: DSGVTQTPKHLITATGQRVTLRCSPRSGDLSVYWYQQSLDQGLQFLIQYYNGEERAKGNILERFSAQQFPDLHSELNLSSLELGDSALYFCASSTGGGISADTQYFGPGTRLTVL.

The V call is TRBV6-5, the J call TRBJ1-6, with 7 bases identical to TRBD1. Germline V gives CDR1 MNHEY, CDR2 SVGAGI. There are 15 residues in the CDR3. V was clipped by 6 bases and J by 2 bases; unmatched bases: 4. In DNA, the CDR3 is TGTGCCAGCAGGGGTGGGACAGCCTATAATTCACCCCTCCACTTT. Translation gives CASRGGTAYNSPLHF.

The chain combines TRBV6-6 with TRBJ2-1; the match to TRBD2 covers 13 bases. The V gene's germline CDR1 is MNHNY and CDR2 SVGAGI (reference sequence). V lost 5 bases to trimming and J lost 8 bases; unmatched junction nucleotides: 15. The CDR3 length is 18 residues. CDR3 sequence reads: CASSRPTSGGGSGDEQFF. CDR3 DNA: TGTGCCAGCAGTCGACCTACTAGCGGGGGGGGCTCTGGCGATGAGCAGTTCTTC.

The chain has TRBV7-9 and TRBJ1-6, with D possibly matching TRBD1 (6 bases). CDR3 size: 15 residues. The ends were cut back, 5 bases at V and 7 bases at J, with 15 bases in the middle. CDR1 SEHNR and CDR2 FQNEAQ come from the germline V gene (reference sequence). CDR3 region: CASSEWDIKNSPLHF. Written as DNA, the CDR3 is TGTGCCAGCAGCGAGTGGGACATAAAGAATTCACCCCTCCACTTT.

The chain couples TRBV5-1 to TRBJ1-3, with a possible D match to TRBD1 (5 bases). From germline, CDR1 is SGHRS and CDR2 YFSETQ. The CDR3 runs to 15 residues. The V end lost 4 bases, the J end lost 2 bases, and 13 bases lay between the germline ends. CDR3 loop: CASSPWGVAGNTIYF. The CDR3 bases are TGCGCCAGCAGCCCCTGGGGGGTGGCTGGAAACACCATATATTTT.

This rearrangement joins TRBV5-1 to TRBJ1-2, with a weak D call TRBD1 (5 bases). CDR1 and CDR2 from the germline V gene are SGHRS and YFSETQ. The CDR3 loop spans 14 amino acids. V lost 4 bases to trimming and J lost 3 bases, with 13 bases between them. Here the CDR3 DNA reads TGCGCCAGCAGCCTGAGGGGTAGCGACTATGGCTACACCTTC. Translated, it gives CASSLRGSDYGYTF.

The chain employs TRBV20-1 and TRBJ1-3, with D possibly being TRBD1 (5 bases). This CDR3 region has 15 residues. Germline CDR1 is DFQATT and CDR2 is SNEGSKA (reference sequence). V lost 3 bases and J lost 0, with 12 bases in between. The CDR3 nucleotides read TGCAGTGCTAGTCCAGGGACTAGCTCTGGAAACACCATATATTTT. As protein: CSASPGTSSGNTIYF.

CDR3 sequence: CASSYGQYNSPLHF. In nucleotides, the CDR3 is TGTGCCAGCAGTTACGGACAGTATAATTCACCCCTCCACTTT. The chain carries TRBV6-5 and TRBJ1-6; D may be TRBD1 (6 bases). V was pared by 2 bases and J by 4 bases, with 6 bases between. Germline lookup yields CDR1 MNHEY and CDR2 SVGAGI. This CDR3 region has 14 residues.

The chain employs TRBV29-1 and TRBJ1-2; D is unclear. Trimming left V 2 bases short and J 2 bases short, with 3 bases between. CDR3 length equals 11 residues. Germline V gene lookup returns CDR1 SQVTM and CDR2 ANQGSEA. The CDR3 bases are TGCAGCGTTGAACAGAACTATGGCTACACCTTC. Encoded protein: CSVEQNYGYTF.

The rearrangement links TRBV5-8 to TRBJ2-5; perhaps TRBD2 as D (7 bases). The CDR3 spans 15 residues. Per germline, CDR1 SGHTS and CDR2 YDEGEE. V lost 4 bases to trimming and J lost 5 bases, with 18 bases between them. The CDR3 nucleotides are TGTGCCAGCAGCCCCGAGGGGGGGCGGGAGGAGACCCAGTACTTC. Residues: CASSPEGGREETQYF.

The rearrangement links TRBV10-3 to TRBJ2-1, with TRBD1 matching 9 bases. The CDR3 contains 19 residues. CDR1 ENHRY and CDR2 SYGVKD come from the germline V gene. V trimming: 4 bases; J trimming: 0 bases; junction bases outside the gene matches: 13. CDR3 in amino acids: CAISAWTGARLSSYNEQFF. The CDR3 DNA follows: TGTGCCATCAGTGCTTGGACAGGGGCAAGACTAAGCTCCTACAATGAGCAGTTCTTC.

The chain combines TRBV7-8 with TRBJ2-7; D call uncertain. The germline V gene encodes CDR1 SGHVS and CDR2 FQNEAQ. The CDR3 loop spans 17 amino acids. V lost 1 base and J lost 0, with 16 bases in between. In DNA, the CDR3 is TGTGCCAGCAGCTTAGTGGTGTCGGGCAGGTACTCCTACGAGCAGTACTTC. Its protein product is CASSLVVSGRYSYEQYF.

The chain recombines TRBV19 with TRBJ1-2; D call uncertain. The germline gives CDR1 LNHDA, CDR2 SQIVND (reference sequence). This CDR3 has 13 residues. V gave up 1 base and J gave up 10 bases, with 13 bases separating them. The CDR3 DNA reads as TGTGCCAGTAGTATAGTAGGGCCATCCGACTACACCTTC. Protein sequence: CASSIVGPSDYTF.

This sequence joins TRBV12-5 and TRBJ2-7; D remains ambiguous. The CDR3 has 12 residues. V was pared by 1 base and J by 3 bases, with 4 bases between. The germline V gene has CDR1 LGHNT and CDR2 FRNRAP. The CDR3: CASGLGNYEQYF. The DNA for the CDR3 is TGTGCTAGTGGTTTGGGGAACTACGAGCAGTACTTC.

Note on this clone: Because the CDR3's place on the DNA is in doubt, the DNA is left out and the CDR3 is given as listed by TCRdb. V usage is TRBV12-1 and J usage is TRBJ2-7; the D call of TRBD1 is as the table states it, not checked on the DNA. TRBV12-1 is listed as a pseudogene. The CDR3 adds up to 14 amino acids, both ends counted. The CDR3 protein is CASSWGQGSYEQYF.